This T cell receptor beta chain was found in a study of neoadjuvant nivolumab and ipilimumab in lung cancer. CDR3 length: 16 amino acids. The V segment lost 4 bases and the J segment 0 bases; nucleotides outside the gene matches: 5. The germline V gene has CDR1 MNHEY and CDR2 SVGAGI. Study results and limitations: Resected-tumor TCR richness correlated positively with pretherapy blood richness.

Here immunoSEQ multiplex PCR was the method, and the copy in TCRdb shows in-frame clones only, minus some. The sample records 6,500 to 9,000 clones, around 79% being singletons. Concerning this clone itself: No antigen is known for it.

The input for sequencing was adjacent normal lung tissue, taken after neoadjuvant nivolumab, alone or with ipilimumab, at or shortly before surgery. This receptor was obtained from an adult with non-small cell lung cancer. J is TRBJ2-4 and V is TRBV6-5; TRBD1 matches 8 bases. CDR3 amino acids: CASSSPTGGAKNIQYF. The CDR3 region has the DNA TGTGCCAGCAGTTCCCCCACAGGGGGAGCCAAAAACATTCAGTACTTC.